The sequence of this TCR beta chain was determined in a study of T cell responses to AZD1222 COVID-19 vaccine. Here immunoSEQ multiplex PCR was the method, and the copy in TCRdb shows in-frame clones only, minus some. The data show around 110,000 clones, around 91% seen once. V gave up 5 bases and J gave up 3 bases, with 19 bases separating them. CDR3 length: 17 amino acids. Per the germline V gene, CDR1 is LNHNV and CDR2 is YYDKDF (reference sequence). The chain links TRBV15 to TRBJ1-4; D is unclear. This TCR was recovered from an adult who received the AZD1222 COVID-19 vaccine. The material sequenced was peripheral blood, taken 28 days after the second AZD1222 dose. CDR3 residues: CATSPVGELKANEKLFF. The CDR3 DNA reads TGTGCCACCAGCCCTGTCGGGGAACTTAAGGCTAATGAAAAACTGTTTTTT.